The entry that follows covers one TCR beta chain sequence. The record originates from a study of blood T cell repertoires in COVID-19. Across the study: Material from acute and convalescent COVID-19 was sourced from the United States, Italy and Spain. Sample material is recorded as cDNA or gDNA derived from T cells, B-cell-depleted T cells, or PBMCs.

Authors' processing steps: Nucleated cell counts were estimated from reference gene primer amplification. The method was immunoSEQ multiplex PCR; TCRdb's version includes in-frame clones alone and lacks a portion of them. Clone size and V and J calls were adopted from that table, with D and trimming inferred from the DNA. The repertoire holds under 200,000 clones, with roughly 91% as singletons. This CDR3 region has 15 residues. Germline V gives CDR1 SNHLY, CDR2 FYNNEI. V was clipped by 4 bases and J by 7 bases, with 19 bases between them. The source of this sequence is a man aged 45-60 years who had recovered from COVID-19. Sequencing input: peripheral blood. This chain joins TRBV2 and TRBJ1-1; D may be TRBD1 (6 bases). The CDR3 reads CASSVDGQRNSEAFF. CDR3 nucleotide sequence: TGTGCCAGCAGTGTGGACGGACAGAGAAATAGTGAAGCTTTCTTT.